Presented here are 3 T cell receptor beta chains from one specimen sequenced in a study of cytomegalovirus exposure and HLA in healthy donors. PCR primers comprised 60 Vbeta and 13 Jbeta primers. Only in-frame clones appear in the TCRdb table, and some are missing; sequencing was by immunoSEQ multiplex PCR. The profile shows 190,000 or so clones, roughly 78% of them singletons. Sequencing was done on a sample of PBMCs. Receptors were obtained from a boy aged 10-17 years in good health and CMV-seronegative.

The chain combines TRBV29-1 with TRBJ1-2; D might be TRBD1 (5 bases). The CDR3 sequence is 14 residues long. Germline loops: CDR1 SQVTM, CDR2 ANQGSEA. Trimming shortened V by 6 bases and J by 6 bases, and 20 bases separated the two germline ends. CDR3 sequence: CSVPVGGFGDGYTF. The CDR3 DNA is TGCAGCGTCCCAGTGGGGGGTTTTGGCGATGGCTACACCTTC.

The CDR3, as DNA: TGTGCCAGCAGCCACTTGGGGGGTAGCGAGCAGTACTTC. Translated, it gives CASSHLGGSEQYF. The chain has TRBV14 and TRBJ2-7, with D maybe TRBD2 (6 bases). The CDR3 loop spans 13 amino acids. The ends were cut back, 3 bases at V and 6 bases at J, with 12 bases in the middle. The germline V gene encodes CDR1 SGHDN and CDR2 FVKESK.

V usage is TRBV5-4 and J usage is TRBJ2-3; 10 bases map to TRBD2. Germline V CDR1 and CDR2: SGHNT, YYREEE (reference sequence). After removal of 4 bases from V and 4 bases from J, the junction contained 6 bases not matched to a gene. This CDR3 has 15 residues. The DNA of the CDR3 is TGTGCCAGCAGCACGGGACTAGCGAGTTCAGATACGCAGTATTTT. This codes for CASSTGLASSDTQYF.